This T cell receptor beta chain was sequenced during a study of CD8 T cells in Susac syndrome. Study details: The sequenced Susac syndrome patients included about six who had clinically active disease and 8 or 9 who were in remission. General study results and limits: The total CD8+ repertoires contained more than 15 Susac-specific public clones, and the CD8+ TEMRA repertoires contained 5 or 6.

This CDR3 has 12 amino acids. Trimming cost V 5 bases and J 3 bases, with 9 bases left between them. Germline loops: CDR1 SGHNT, CDR2 YYREEE (reference sequence). RNA was extracted with the RNeasy kit, and a quantity of about 0.45 to 1 ug was reverse transcribed using random hexamers. An immunoSEQ multiplex PCR generated amplified TCR beta CDR3 products spanning 54 Vbeta and 13 Jbeta. TCRdb reanalysed the immunoSEQ multiplex PCR reads using MiXCR and keeps one entry per CDR3 protein. The sample holds some 130,000 distinct CDR3 sequences, approximately 95% seen once. With regard to this clonotype: As yet, its antigen is unknown.

Negative isolation yielded CD4+ and CD8+ T cells, and FACS enriched TEMRA cells. This chain joins TRBV5-4 and TRBJ2-7; no clear D gene. The sample was CD8+ T cells from PBMCs. The clonotype originates from a human donor with Susac syndrome. The DNA for the CDR3 is TGTGCCAGCAGTACAGACTTCTACGAGCAGTACTTC. This codes for CASSTDFYEQYF.